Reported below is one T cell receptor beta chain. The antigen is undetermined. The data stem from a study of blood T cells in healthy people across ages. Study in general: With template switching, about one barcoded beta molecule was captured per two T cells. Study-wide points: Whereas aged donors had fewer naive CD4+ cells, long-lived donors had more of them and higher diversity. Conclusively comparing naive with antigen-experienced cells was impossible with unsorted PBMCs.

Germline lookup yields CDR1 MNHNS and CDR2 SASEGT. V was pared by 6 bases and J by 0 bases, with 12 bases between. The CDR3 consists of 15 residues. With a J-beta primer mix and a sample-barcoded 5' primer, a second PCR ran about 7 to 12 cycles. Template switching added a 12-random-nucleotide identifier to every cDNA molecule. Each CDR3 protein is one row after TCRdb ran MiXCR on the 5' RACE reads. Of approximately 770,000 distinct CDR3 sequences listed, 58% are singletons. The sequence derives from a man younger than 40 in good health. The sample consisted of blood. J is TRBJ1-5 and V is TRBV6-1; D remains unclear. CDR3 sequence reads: CASSPPVISNQPQHF. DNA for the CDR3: TGTGCCAGCAGCCCCCCAGTCATTAGCAATCAGCCCCAGCATTTT.